This record looks at one TCR beta chain sequence and its context. Its antigen is unidentified. The sample belongs to a study of shared clonotypes between healthy human individuals. Looking at the study overall: Each donor had three CD4 naive, three CD4 memory, two CD8 naive and one CD8 memory plate. Regarding the study as a whole: Relative to memory subsets, naive subsets generally showed larger estimated richness. The expectation was that sequencing depth would affect clonotype sharing among donors.

Both subsets, CD45RA+ naive and CD45RA-negative memory, were split from the CD4+ cells. The CDR3 sequence is 15 residues long. With V trimmed by 4 bases and J by 2 bases, 2 bases remained unmatched. The germline CDR1 and CDR2 sequences are SGHTA and FQGTGA. Libraries were prepared by immunoSEQ multiplex PCR; TCRdb keeps only in-frame clonotypes and omits some of them. Of around 510,000 clones in the sample, roughly 95% were seen once. This receptor was identified in a woman in her twenties or thirties in good health. The gene calls are TRBV7-3 and TRBJ2-1, with TRBD2 matching 10 bases. Sequenced material: naive CD4+ T cells sorted from blood. Subset indicated: CD45RA+ positively selected. CDR3 region: CASSSGLAAYNEQFF. CDR3 sequence (DNA): TGTGCCAGCAGCTCCGGACTAGCGGCCTACAATGAGCAGTTCTTC.